A single sample is the source of the 16 T cell receptor beta chains below, sequenced in a study of graft-versus-host responses after intestinal transplantation. These TCRs are of unknown antigen specificity. TCRdb keeps only in-frame clones here, not all; method: immunoSEQ multiplex PCR. This sample has some 130,000 clones, with 85% to 95% found just once. The sequencing here drew on unstimulated CD4+ T cells sorted from spleen or lymph node cells, taken before intestinal transplant. Receptors originate from a human donor who received an intestinal transplant.

The V call is TRBV4-1, the J call TRBJ2-3; TRBD2 matches 10 bases. CDR3 length: 18 amino acids. V lost 0 bases, J lost 6 bases, and 12 bases stayed unmatched. Germline assignment: CDR1 MGHRA and CDR2 YSYEKL. CDR3 residues: CASSQDPGSGRASDTQYF. The DNA for the CDR3 is TGCGCCAGCAGCCAAGATCCGGGCAGCGGGAGGGCGTCTGATACGCAGTATTTT.

The chain recombines TRBV2 with TRBJ2-7; the D gene is possibly TRBD1 (6 bases). The CDR3 runs 11 residues. The germline gives CDR1 SNHLY, CDR2 FYNNEI. The ends were cut back, 7 bases at V and 6 bases at J, with 10 bases in the middle. CDR3 in amino acids: CASTGTREQYF. Here the CDR3 DNA reads TGTGCCAGCACCGGGACACGCGAGCAGTACTTC. Looking up the rest from reference TRBV2 and TRBJ2-7 gives the full variable domain: EPEVTQTPSHQVTQMGQEVILRCVPISNHLYFYWYRQILGQKVEFLVSFYNNEISEKSEIFDDQFSVERPDGSNFTLKIRSTKLEDSAMYFCASTGTREQYFGPGTRLTVT.

The chain employs TRBV9 and TRBJ2-5; 10 positions agree with TRBD2. CDR3 length: 15 amino acids. V shed 4 bases, J shed 3 bases, and the junction held 6 bases outside the gene matches. The germline gives CDR1 SGDLS, CDR2 YYNGEE. The CDR3 region is CASSTLAGVKETQYF. CDR3 sequence (DNA): TGTGCCAGCAGCACCCTAGCGGGAGTTAAAGAGACCCAGTACTTC.

The table lists this clone with a count of one. The V gene is TRBV10-3, the J gene TRBJ2-2; 13 bases are shared with TRBD2. V dropped 6 bases and J dropped 6; count of bases not matched to a gene: 10. The CDR3 totals 17 residues. The V gene's germline CDR1 is ENHRY and CDR2 SYGVKD. The CDR3 is CAISRGLAGEGSGELFF. DNA for the CDR3: TGTGCCATCAGCCGCGGACTAGCGGGAGAGGGGTCCGGGGAGCTGTTTTTT.

V usage is TRBV9 and J usage is TRBJ2-5, with 7 bases matching TRBD1. Trimming removed 1 base from V and 4 bases from J; junction bases left unmatched: 7. The CDR3 runs to 15 residues. Per germline, CDR1 SGDLS and CDR2 YYNGEE. The CDR3 coding sequence is TGTGCCAGCAGCGTAAGACAGGGTCCAGGAGAGACCCAGTACTTC. Protein product: CASSVRQGPGETQYF. Filled out from reference TRBV9 and TRBJ2-5, the complete variable domain reads DSGVTQTPKHLITATGQRVTLRCSPRSGDLSVYWYQQSLDQGLQFLIQYYNGEERAKGNILERFSAQQFPDLHSELNLSSLELGDSALYFCASSVRQGPGETQYFGPGTRLLVL.

This clone came up a few times. The rearrangement joins TRBV6-5 to TRBJ2-7; D unresolved. CDR1 and CDR2 from the germline V gene are MNHEY and SVGAGI. V shed 7 bases and J shed 2 bases, with 6 bases lying between them. The CDR3 consists of 11 residues. CDR3 loop: CASTATYEQYF. The CDR3, as DNA: TGTGCCAGCACGGCCACCTACGAGCAGTACTTC.

V is TRBV6-5 and J is TRBJ2-3; tentatively, D is TRBD1 (6 bases). Trimming left V 5 bases short and J 0 bases short, with 12 bases between. The CDR3 has 15 residues. CDR1 is MNHEY and CDR2 is SVGAGI in the germline V gene. The CDR3 DNA reads as TGTGCCAGCAGTGTACAGGGTACGAGCACAGATACGCAGTATTTT. It encodes CASSVQGTSTDTQYF.

The chain couples TRBV28 to TRBJ1-5; 7 bases fit TRBD1. This CDR3 has 15 residues. The trim removed 6 bases at V and 5 bases at J, leaving 10 bases unmatched. Germline V CDR1 and CDR2: MDHEN, SYDVKM. CDR3 loop: CASRYQGGRYQPQHF. CDR3 coding DNA: TGTGCCAGCAGGTATCAGGGGGGAAGATATCAGCCCCAGCATTTT.

The chain couples TRBV6-1 to TRBJ2-7; D call uncertain. Germline CDR1 and CDR2: MNHNS and SASEGT. This CDR3 is 11 amino acids long. Between the trimmed V and J ends, which lost 4 bases and 6 bases, there was a span of 7 bases. In nucleotides, the CDR3 is TGTGCCAGCAGTGCAGGTACCGAGCAGTACTTC. It yields the protein CASSAGTEQYF.

This clone was found once. The chain carries TRBV29-1 and TRBJ1-1, with a possible D match to TRBD1 (5 bases). In germline, CDR1 is SQVTM, CDR2 ANQGSEA. The CDR3 is made up of 10 amino acids. V dropped 8 bases and J dropped 8 bases, with 12 bases sitting between them. DNA for the CDR3: TGCAGCATCTTGGGGGAAGAAGCTTTCTTT. Encoded protein: CSILGEEAFF.

V is TRBV6-5 and J is TRBJ1-1; D gene ambiguous. Germline CDR1 reads MNHEY; CDR2 reads SVGAGI. CDR3 size: 13 residues. V shed 9 bases and J shed 2 bases, with 13 bases lying between them. Here the CDR3 DNA reads TGTGCCAGTAGCCGAACCGGAAACACTGAAGCTTTCTTT. Protein sequence: CASSRTGNTEAFF.

The genes are TRBV28 and TRBJ2-1; 7 bases are shared with TRBD2. The CDR3 sequence is 16 residues long. J gave up 3 bases and V 5 bases, and 10 bases lay outside the gene matches. Per germline, CDR1 MDHEN and CDR2 SYDVKM. The CDR3 loop reads CASSHRRGRDYNEQFF. The CDR3 bases are TGTGCCAGCAGTCATCGTAGAGGGAGGGACTACAATGAGCAGTTCTTC.

This clone was observed once. V gene TRBV5-4 combines with J gene TRBJ2-1; 11 bases align to TRBD2. V dropped 3 bases and J dropped 6; count of bases not matched to a gene: 5. Per germline, CDR1 SGHNT and CDR2 YYREEE (reference sequence). This CDR3 has 15 amino acids. CDR3 nucleotides: TGTGCCAGCAGCTCGGGACTAGCGGTTCGCAATGAGCAGTTCTTC. Encoded protein: CASSSGLAVRNEQFF.

The chain employs TRBV18 and TRBJ2-6; perhaps TRBD1 as D (5 bases). V dropped 3 bases and J dropped 2 bases, with 8 bases sitting between them. This CDR3 has 15 residues. The V gene's germline CDR1 is KGHSH and CDR2 LQKENI. CDR3 sequence reads: CASSPQGTGANVLTF. CDR3 nucleotide sequence: TGTGCCAGCTCACCTCAGGGTACTGGGGCCAACGTCCTGACTTTC.

The rearrangement joins TRBV2 to TRBJ2-2, with TRBD1 identical over 10 bases. The CDR3 contains 15 residues. Germline loops: CDR1 SNHLY, CDR2 FYNNEI. The trim removed 2 bases at V and 4 bases at J, leaving 1 base unmatched. The CDR3: CASSERTGGTGELFF. In DNA form, the CDR3 reads TGTGCCAGCAGTGAACGGACAGGGGGCACCGGGGAGCTGTTTTTT.

The genes are TRBV14 and TRBJ2-3, with D perhaps matching TRBD2 (5 bases). Trimming took off 3 bases at V and 5 bases at J, with 15 bases between the two ends. Germline V lookup: CDR1 SGHDN, CDR2 FVKESK. This CDR3 spans 15 amino acids. CDR3 in amino acids: CASSHREGVLDTQYF. The DNA of the CDR3 is TGTGCCAGCAGCCACCGAGAGGGAGTCTTAGATACGCAGTATTTT.